This T cell receptor beta chain was recovered during a study of blood T cell repertoires in COVID-19. The CDR3 covers 15 residues. The V segment lost 2 bases and the J segment 8 bases; nucleotides outside the gene matches: 5. Germline CDR1 reads MNHEY; CDR2 reads SVGAGI. The method was immunoSEQ multiplex PCR; TCRdb's version includes in-frame clones alone and lacks a portion of them. The table lists under 200,000 clones, more than 70% of them singletons. The chain couples TRBV6-5 to TRBJ1-4; TRBD1 agrees at 10 bases. The origin of this receptor is a middle-aged man with acute COVID-19. What was sequenced was PBMCs or T cells enriched from blood (not recorded which). DNA for the CDR3: TGTGCCAGCAGTTACGGGGACAGGGGTCACGAAAAACTGTTTTTT. Translated, it gives CASSYGDRGHEKLFF.